These 23 T cell receptor beta chains came from one sample sequenced in a study of T-cell memory formation after mild COVID-19. TCRdb redid the calling of the 5' RACE reads with MiXCR, one entry per CDR3 protein. The sample contains approximately 570,000 distinct CDR3 sequences, over 15% of which appear only once. The sample consisted of PBMCs or a T cell subset sorted from them (not recorded which). All receptors derive from an adult woman who had mild COVID-19 (a few samples of this study predate the infection). Cell type and time point are not known.

The chain couples TRBV7-2 to TRBJ2-1; the match to TRBD2 covers 7 bases. Germline V lookup: CDR1 SGHTA, CDR2 FQGNSA. V dropped 1 base and J dropped 8; count of bases not matched to a gene: 8. CDR3 length: 15 amino acids. CDR3 sequence: CASSLDFQRGYEQFF. The CDR3, as DNA: TGTGCCAGCAGCTTAGACTTCCAGCGGGGATATGAGCAGTTCTTC.

Only a few counts were recorded for this clonotype. The V and J genes are TRBV7-2 and TRBJ2-7, with D uncertain. Trimming removed 1 base at V and 4 bases at J, with 17 bases between. Germline lookup yields CDR1 SGHTA and CDR2 FQGNSA. This CDR3 is built from 16 residues. The CDR3 is CASSLGPYSAVYEQYF. For the CDR3, the DNA is TGTGCCAGCAGCTTAGGCCCATACTCGGCAGTATACGAGCAGTACTTC.

This clonotype has more than one count but fewer than ten. V is TRBV5-1 and J is TRBJ2-1, with 8 bases fitting TRBD2. The CDR3 contains 15 residues. V was clipped by 0 bases and J by 8 bases; unmatched bases: 7. Germline-derived CDR1 and CDR2 are SGHRS and YFSETQ. CDR3 in amino acids: CASSLVRGGSDEQFF. CDR3 sequence (DNA): TGCGCCAGCAGCTTGGTACGGGGGGGTAGTGATGAGCAGTTCTTC.

This chain connects TRBV23-1 to TRBJ2-2, with D uncertain. TRBV23-1 is annotated as an ORF whose role is uncertain. V lost 4 bases, J lost 4 bases, and 7 bases lay in between. The CDR3 is 13 residues long. Written as DNA, the CDR3 is TGCGCCAGCAGTCTGTCGACCACCGGGGAGCTGTTTTTT. Its translation: CASSLSTTGELFF.

V is TRBV29-1 and J is TRBJ2-6; TRBD1 matches at 8 bases. V shed 4 bases and J 2 bases; nucleotides not matched to a gene: 1. Germline V gene sequence: CDR1 SQVTM, CDR2 ANQGSEA. The CDR3 loop spans 14 amino acids. CDR3 nucleotide sequence: TGCAGCGTTGGGACAGGGACTGGGGCCAACGTCCTGACTTTC. Translation gives CSVGTGTGANVLTF.

The V call is TRBV12-5, the J call TRBJ1-3; 8 bases match TRBD1. V was pared by 7 bases and J by 4 bases, with 3 bases of the junction left unmatched. The V gene's germline CDR1 is LGHNT and CDR2 FRNRAP. This CDR3 is built from 13 residues. Written as DNA, the CDR3 is TGTGCTAGTGCGCAGGGGGCAGGAAACACCATATATTTT. This sequence encodes CASAQGAGNTIYF. Full variable domain (missing parts from reference TRBV12-5 and TRBJ1-3): DARVTQTPRHKVTEMGQEVTMRCQPILGHNTVFWYRQTMMQGLELLAYFRNRAPLDDSGMPKDRFSAEMPDATLATLKIQPSEPRDSAVYFCASAQGAGNTIYFGEGSWLTVV.

This chain links TRBV20-1 with TRBJ1-5; D is unclear. The germline V and J ends were trimmed by 3 bases and 4 bases, with 13 bases remaining between them. This CDR3 has 14 residues. Germline V gene lookup returns CDR1 DFQATT and CDR2 SNEGSKA (reference sequence). CDR3 sequence: CSASTRGGNQPQHF. CDR3 coding DNA: TGCAGTGCTAGTACCCGCGGAGGGAATCAGCCCCAGCATTTT.

This clonotype has ten or more counts. The chain carries TRBV5-1 and TRBJ2-2; the D gene is possibly TRBD2 (5 bases). CDR1 is SGHRS and CDR2 is YFSETQ in the germline V gene. V dropped 3 bases and J dropped 2 bases, with 5 bases sitting between them. The CDR3 totals 13 residues. The CDR3 reads CASSSGNTGELFF. The CDR3 DNA reads TGCGCCAGCAGCTCGGGAAACACCGGGGAGCTGTTTTTT.

The V call is TRBV27, the J call TRBJ1-5; D ambiguous. This CDR3 contains 13 residues. The V gene's germline CDR1 is MNHEY and CDR2 SMNVEV (reference sequence). The V end lost 2 bases, the J end lost 4 bases, and 6 bases lay between the germline ends. This chain's CDR3 is CASSLRENQPQHF. CDR3 DNA sequence: TGTGCCAGCAGTTTAAGGGAGAATCAGCCCCAGCATTTT.

The chain carries TRBV5-1 and TRBJ2-2; TRBD1 agrees at 9 bases. Germline V gene data show CDR1 as SGHRS and CDR2 as YFSETQ. The trim removed 4 bases at V and 6 bases at J, leaving 10 bases unmatched. There are 16 residues in the CDR3. The CDR3 region is CASSPGDRVLSGELFF. CDR3 nucleotide sequence: TGCGCCAGCAGCCCCGGGGACAGGGTTTTATCCGGGGAGCTGTTTTTT.

The sample holds a few counts of this clonotype. This chain links TRBV12-3 or TRBV12-4 with TRBJ1-2, with D unresolved. The ends were cut back, 5 bases at V and 4 bases at J, with 5 bases in the middle. The CDR3 contains 11 residues. DNA of the CDR3: TGTGCCAGCAGTCGGACCTATGGCTACACCTTC. Its translation is CASSRTYGYTF.

The sample holds a few counts of this clonotype. The J gene is TRBJ1-2, the V gene TRBV29-1; 10 nucleotides match TRBD1. The CDR3 consists of 13 residues. Germline V CDR1 and CDR2: SQVTM, ANQGSEA. Trimming cost V 7 bases and J 3 bases; bases outside gene matches: 5. The CDR3 sequence: CSAGQGLYYGYTF. The DNA for the CDR3 is TGCAGCGCGGGACAGGGGCTTTACTATGGCTACACCTTC.

The chain's CDR3 is CASSLIVGAGGTTGELFF. The CDR3 region has the DNA TGTGCCAGCAGCTTAATTGTTGGAGCGGGAGGAACCACCGGGGAGCTGTTTTTT. The chain carries TRBV7-2 and TRBJ2-2; 9 bases line up with TRBD2. V dropped 2 bases and J dropped 4; count of bases not matched to a gene: 11. The CDR3 has 18 residues. CDR1 SGHTA and CDR2 FQGNSA come from the germline V gene.

The chain has TRBV27 and TRBJ1-1, with D possibly TRBD1 on 5 matching bases. The V end lost 10 bases, the J end lost 0 bases, and 12 bases lay between the germline ends. CDR3 length: 13 amino acids. Germline CDR1 MNHEY, CDR2 SMNVEV (reference sequence). CDR3 residues: CATFGGLNTEAFF. CDR3 DNA sequence: TGTGCCACGTTCGGGGGTCTGAACACTGAAGCTTTCTTT.

This clonotype came up a few times. The chain uses TRBV7-2 and TRBJ1-2; 9 positions match TRBD1. V gave up 4 bases and J gave up 8 bases; unmatched junction bases: 11. This CDR3 is 15 amino acids long. CDR1 and CDR2 (germline): SGHTA, FQGNSA. CDR3: CASSSRRGDRVGYTF. As DNA, the CDR3 is TGTGCCAGCAGCTCACGCCGGGGGGACAGGGTGGGCTACACCTTC. Filled out from reference TRBV7-2 and TRBJ1-2, the complete variable domain reads GAGVSQSPSNKVTEKGKDVELRCDPISGHTALYWYRQSLGQGLEFLIYFQGNSAPDKSGLPSDRFSAERTGGSVSTLTIQRTQQEDSAVYLCASSSRRGDRVGYTFGSGTRLTVV.

The V gene is TRBV7-3, the J gene TRBJ2-7; 9 bases align to TRBD1. CDR3 length: 15 residues. CDR1 and CDR2 (germline): SGHTA, FQGTGA. The trim removed 5 bases at V and 0 bases at J, leaving 5 bases unmatched. The CDR3 region has the DNA TGTGCCAGCAGCCGAGGACAGGGGATCTCCTACGAGCAGTACTTC. Protein product: CASSRGQGISYEQYF.

This clonotype has only a few counts. CDR3 protein: CATSDLPEIAKNIQYF. DNA for the CDR3: TGTGCCACCAGTGATTTGCCAGAAATAGCCAAAAACATTCAGTACTTC. V is TRBV24-1 and J is TRBJ2-4; D remains ambiguous. V was clipped by 0 bases and J by 0 bases, with 8 bases between them. This CDR3 has 16 amino acids. Germline CDR1 reads KGHDR; CDR2 reads SFDVKD.

This chain links TRBV7-9 with TRBJ1-1; weak D call: TRBD1 (5 bases). Germline V CDR1 and CDR2: SEHNR, FQNEAQ (reference sequence). V gave up 4 bases and J gave up 7 bases, with 7 bases separating them. CDR3 length: 11 amino acids. This chain's CDR3 is CASSSGREAFF. CDR3 bases: TGTGCCAGCAGCTCGGGGCGTGAAGCTTTCTTT.

Only a few counts were recorded for this clonotype. The chain employs TRBV24-1 and TRBJ2-6, with a possible D match to TRBD1 (6 bases). V lost 6 bases to trimming and J lost 0 bases, with 8 bases between them. The CDR3 spans 15 residues. CDR1 and CDR2 from the germline V gene are KGHDR and SFDVKD. Here the CDR3 DNA reads TGTGCCACCAGTACAGGGCTCTCTGGGGCCAACGTCCTGACTTTC. This sequence encodes CATSTGLSGANVLTF.

This clonotype was found a few times. V is TRBV6-5 and J is TRBJ1-2; 7 nucleotides match TRBD1. The junction had 1 base not matched to a gene; V was cut back by 6 bases and J by 3 bases. Germline CDR1 and CDR2: MNHEY and SVGAGI. This CDR3 is built from 12 residues. In DNA form, the CDR3 reads TGTGCCAGCAGCGGGACAGACTATGGCTACACCTTC. This encodes CASSGTDYGYTF.

This clonotype appeared a few times. V is TRBV14 and J is TRBJ2-7; D not certain. CDR1 and CDR2 (germline): SGHDN, FVKESK. The germline V and J ends were trimmed by 11 bases and 4 bases, with 6 bases remaining between them. CDR3 length: 9 residues. The CDR3 spells CAGVYEQYF. CDR3 nucleotide sequence: TGTGCCGGGGTTTACGAGCAGTACTTC.

This chain connects TRBV12-3 or TRBV12-4 to TRBJ2-2, with 10 bases matching TRBD2. The V and J ends lost 5 bases and 2 bases, in that order; junction bases with no gene match: 14. This CDR3 comprises 19 residues. DNA for the CDR3: TGTGCCAGCAGTCCCCTATTTCTGACTAGCGGGTCAAACACCGGGGAGCTGTTTTTT. Its protein product is CASSPLFLTSGSNTGELFF.

This clonotype was recorded at least ten times. The chain combines TRBV18 with TRBJ2-2; D gene unclear. Trimming pared 2 bases from V and 2 bases from J, leaving 6 bases between. CDR1 and CDR2 (germline): KGHSH, LQKENI. The CDR3 loop spans 14 amino acids. The CDR3 DNA sequence: TGTGCCAGCTCACCAGGCAGCAACACCGGGGAGCTGTTTTTT. Translated: CASSPGSNTGELFF.